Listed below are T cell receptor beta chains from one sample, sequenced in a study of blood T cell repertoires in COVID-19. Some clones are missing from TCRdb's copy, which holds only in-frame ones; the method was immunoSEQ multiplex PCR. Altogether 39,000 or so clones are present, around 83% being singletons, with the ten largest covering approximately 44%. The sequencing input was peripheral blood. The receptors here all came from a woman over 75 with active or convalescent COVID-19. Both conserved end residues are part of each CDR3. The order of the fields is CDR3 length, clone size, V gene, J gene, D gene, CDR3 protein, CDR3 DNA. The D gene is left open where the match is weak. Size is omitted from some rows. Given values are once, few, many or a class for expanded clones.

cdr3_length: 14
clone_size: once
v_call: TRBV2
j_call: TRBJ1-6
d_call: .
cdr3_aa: CASSESRAKSPLHF
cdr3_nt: TGTGCCAGCAGTGAATCCAGGGCTAAGTCACCCCTCCACTTT

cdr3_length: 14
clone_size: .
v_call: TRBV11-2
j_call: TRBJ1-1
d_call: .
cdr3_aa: CASSLFRGNTEAFF
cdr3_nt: TGTGCCAGCAGCTTATTTCGGGGGAACACTGAAGCTTTCTTT

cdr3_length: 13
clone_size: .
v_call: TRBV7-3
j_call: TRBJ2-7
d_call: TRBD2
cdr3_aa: CASSQAGAYEQYF
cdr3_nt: TGTGCCAGCAGCCAAGCGGGAGCCTACGAGCAGTACTTC

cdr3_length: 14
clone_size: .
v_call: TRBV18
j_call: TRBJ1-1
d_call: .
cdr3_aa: CASSPRGQDTEAFF
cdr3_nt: TGTGCCAGCTCACCCCGAGGACAAGACACCGAAGCTTTCTTT

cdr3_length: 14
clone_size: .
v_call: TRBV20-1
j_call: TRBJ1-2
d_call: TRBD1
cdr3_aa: CSASTGGSFYGYTF
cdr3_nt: TGCAGTGCTAGTACAGGGGGGTCCTTCTATGGCTACACCTTC

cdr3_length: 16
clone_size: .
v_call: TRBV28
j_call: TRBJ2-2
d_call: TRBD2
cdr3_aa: CASSLDAGAGTGELFF
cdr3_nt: TGTGCCAGCAGTTTAGATGCGGGAGCGGGCACCGGGGAGCTGTTTTTT

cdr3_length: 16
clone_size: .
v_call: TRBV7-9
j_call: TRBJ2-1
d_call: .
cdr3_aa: CASSSGSRSSYNEQFF
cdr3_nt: TGTGCCAGCAGTTCCGGGTCCCGAAGCTCCTACAATGAGCAGTTCTTC

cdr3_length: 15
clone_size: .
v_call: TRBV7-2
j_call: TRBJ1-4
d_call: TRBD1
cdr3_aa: CASSLMTGKNEKLFF
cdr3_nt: TGTGCCAGCAGCCTAATGACAGGGAAAAATGAAAAACTGTTTTTT

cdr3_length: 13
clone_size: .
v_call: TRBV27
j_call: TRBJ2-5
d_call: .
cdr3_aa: CASSFPGQETQYF
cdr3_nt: TGTGCCAGCAGTTTCCCAGGGCAGGAGACCCAGTACTTC

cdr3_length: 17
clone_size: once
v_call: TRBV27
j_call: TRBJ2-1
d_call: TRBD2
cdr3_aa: CASSLYQLAGGDNEQFF
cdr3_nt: TGTGCCAGCAGTTTATACCAACTAGCGGGAGGGGACAATGAGCAGTTCTTC

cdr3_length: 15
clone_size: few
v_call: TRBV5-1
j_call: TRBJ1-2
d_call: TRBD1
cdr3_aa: CASSLVGTANYGYTF
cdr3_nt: TGCGCCAGCAGCTTGGTGGGGACAGCTAACTATGGCTACACCTTC

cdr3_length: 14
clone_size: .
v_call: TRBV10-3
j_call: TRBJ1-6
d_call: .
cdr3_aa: CAISESSVNSPLHF
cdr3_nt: TGTGCCATCAGTGAGTCGAGCGTTAATTCACCCCTCCACTTT

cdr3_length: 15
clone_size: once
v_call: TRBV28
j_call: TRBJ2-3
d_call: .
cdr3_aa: CASSLIAGGRDTQYF
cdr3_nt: TGTGCCAGCAGTTTAATCGCAGGGGGGCGAGATACGCAGTATTTT

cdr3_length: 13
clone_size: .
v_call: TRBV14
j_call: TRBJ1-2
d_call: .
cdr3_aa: CASSQDRRLGYTF
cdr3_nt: TGTGCCAGCAGCCAAGATCGACGACTTGGCTACACCTTC

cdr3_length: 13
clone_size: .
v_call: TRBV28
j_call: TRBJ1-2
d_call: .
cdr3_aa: CASSGRTGFGYTF
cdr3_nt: TGTGCCAGCAGTGGCCGTACAGGGTTTGGCTACACCTTC

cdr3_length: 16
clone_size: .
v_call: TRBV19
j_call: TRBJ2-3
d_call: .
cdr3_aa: CASRIPGGLQADTQYF
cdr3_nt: TGTGCCAGTAGGATCCCTGGAGGACTACAAGCCGATACGCAGTATTTT

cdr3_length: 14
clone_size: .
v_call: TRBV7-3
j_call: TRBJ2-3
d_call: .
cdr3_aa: CASSLDSSTDTQYF
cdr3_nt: TGTGCCAGCAGCTTGGACAGCAGCACAGATACGCAGTATTTT

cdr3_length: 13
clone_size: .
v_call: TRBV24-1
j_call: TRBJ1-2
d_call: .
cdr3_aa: CATSAGWTYGYTF
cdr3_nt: TGTGCCACCAGTGCGGGATGGACCTATGGCTACACCTTC

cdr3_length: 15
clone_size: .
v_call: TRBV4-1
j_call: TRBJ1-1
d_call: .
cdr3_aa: CASSQVTGVDTEAFF
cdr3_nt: TGCGCCAGCAGCCAAGTTACGGGGGTGGACACTGAAGCTTTCTTT

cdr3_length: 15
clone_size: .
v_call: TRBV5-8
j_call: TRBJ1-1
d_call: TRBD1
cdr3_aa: CASSLISGGGTEAFF
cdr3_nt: TGTGCCAGCAGCTTGATATCAGGGGGAGGCACTGAAGCTTTCTTT

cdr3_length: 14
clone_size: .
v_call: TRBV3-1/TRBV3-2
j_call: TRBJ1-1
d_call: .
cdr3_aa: CASSQETVNTEAFF
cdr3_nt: TGTGCCAGCAGCCAGGAGACAGTTAACACTGAAGCTTTCTTT

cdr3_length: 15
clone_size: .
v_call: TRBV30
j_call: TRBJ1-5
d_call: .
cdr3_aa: CAWRARGDDNQPQHF
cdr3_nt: TGTGCCTGGAGGGCCCGCGGGGACGACAATCAGCCCCAGCATTTT

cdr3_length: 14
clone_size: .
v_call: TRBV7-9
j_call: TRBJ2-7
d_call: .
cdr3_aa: CASNVEEGPYEQYF
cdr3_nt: TGTGCCAGCAACGTAGAGGAGGGCCCCTACGAGCAGTACTTC

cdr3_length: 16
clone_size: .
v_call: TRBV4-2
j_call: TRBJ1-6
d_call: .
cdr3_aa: CASSQESSSYNSPLHF
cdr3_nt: TGTGCCAGCAGCCAAGAGAGTAGCTCCTATAATTCACCCCTCCACTTT

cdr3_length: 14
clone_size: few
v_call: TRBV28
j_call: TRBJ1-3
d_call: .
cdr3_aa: CASSGTGFGNTIYF
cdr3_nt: TGTGCCAGCAGTGGCACAGGGTTCGGAAACACCATATATTTT

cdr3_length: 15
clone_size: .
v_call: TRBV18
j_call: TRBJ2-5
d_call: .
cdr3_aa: CASSPLGSGQETQYF
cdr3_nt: TGTGCCAGCTCACCACTTGGGAGTGGTCAAGAGACCCAGTACTTC

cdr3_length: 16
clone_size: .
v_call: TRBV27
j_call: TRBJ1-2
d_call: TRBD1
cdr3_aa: CASSSWPGQGASGYTF
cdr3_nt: TGTGCCAGCAGTTCCTGGCCGGGACAGGGGGCGTCTGGCTACACCTTC

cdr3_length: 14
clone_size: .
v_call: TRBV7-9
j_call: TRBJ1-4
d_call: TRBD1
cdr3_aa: CASSSRGSNEKLFF
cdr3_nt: TGTGCCAGCAGCTCCAGGGGGAGTAATGAAAAACTGTTTTTT

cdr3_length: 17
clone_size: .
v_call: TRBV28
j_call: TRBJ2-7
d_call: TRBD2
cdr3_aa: CASSLVIFAGGTYEQYF
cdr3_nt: TGTGCCAGCAGTTTAGTTATCTTTGCGGGAGGAACCTACGAGCAGTACTTC

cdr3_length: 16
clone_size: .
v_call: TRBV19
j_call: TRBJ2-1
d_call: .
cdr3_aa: CASMGRELSSYNEQFF
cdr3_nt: TGTGCCAGTATGGGGCGGGAACTGAGCTCCTACAATGAGCAGTTCTTC